This passage covers 5 T cell receptor beta chains from one sample sequenced in a study of T cells after yellow fever vaccination (dated by TCRdb to the late 2010s). Sample treatment or condition, as interpreted from the label and publication: live attenuated yellow fever vaccine strain. Libraries were built with 5' RACE. TCRdb lists the instrument as Illumina HiSeq 2500. Using fastp at Q25 and MiXCR, TCRdb reprocessed the public reads and kept productive beta chains. Rows with a matching CDR3 protein are joined into one entry that keeps the most common DNA and genes. The sample contains a few hundred thousand distinct CDR3 sequences, roughly 10% of them found a single time. Clones ranked in the top ten supply roughly 18% of the sample. This specimen consisted of PBMCs, obtained on the day of the first yellow fever vaccination. The receptors derive from a man between 18 and 35 years old who received the YFV17D yellow fever vaccine.

The chain combines TRBV6-1 with TRBJ2-3; no clear D. Germline CDR1 reads MNHNS; CDR2 reads SASEGT. The V and J ends lost 6 bases and 2 bases respectively, with 12 bases between them. The CDR3 loop spans 14 amino acids. The CDR3 loop reads CASRNGLYTDTQYF. CDR3 in DNA: TGTGCCAGCAGGAACGGGCTCTACACAGATACGCAGTATTTT.

This clonotype was seen more than once but under ten times. The CDR3 protein is CASSYARAGANEKLFF. The CDR3 bases are TGTGCCAGCAGTTACGCCCGGGCAGGGGCTAATGAAAAACTGTTTTTT. The chain combines TRBV6-5 with TRBJ1-4, with D perhaps TRBD1 (6 bases). V was shortened by 2 bases and J by 3 bases, with 13 bases between the two germline ends. The CDR3 is 16 residues long. Germline CDR1 MNHEY, CDR2 SVGAGI.

Many counts were recorded for this clonotype. The chain carries TRBV7-9 and TRBJ2-1; D might be TRBD2 (7 bases). The germline V gene encodes CDR1 SEHNR and CDR2 FQNEAQ (reference sequence). Trimming took off 4 bases at V and 7 bases at J, with 20 bases between the two ends. CDR3 length: 16 residues. The CDR3 DNA reads TGTGCCAGCAGCTCGAGGGGGGGCCTCGGAGTTAATGAGCAGTTCTTC. This codes for CASSSRGGLGVNEQFF.

This clonotype was seen only a few times. The V gene is TRBV29-1, the J gene TRBJ2-5, with 8 bases identical to TRBD1. The V gene's germline CDR1 is SQVTM and CDR2 ANQGSEA. V was clipped by 3 bases and J by 5 bases; unmatched bases: 2. CDR3 size: 12 residues. Here the CDR3 DNA reads TGCAGCGTTGATTGGGACAGGGAGACCCAGTACTTC. Translated, it gives CSVDWDRETQYF.

The rearrangement uses TRBV25-1 and TRBJ2-5; no definite D call. Germline assignment: CDR1 MGHDK and CDR2 SYGVNS. This CDR3 region has 14 residues. Trimming pared 2 bases from V and 1 base from J, leaving 8 bases between. Here the CDR3 DNA reads TGTGCCAGCAGTGAAACCAAGATCCAAGAGACCCAGTACTTC. Residues: CASSETKIQETQYF. Full variable domain (remainder filled in from reference TRBV25-1 and TRBJ2-5): EADIYQTPRYLVIGTGKKITLECSQTMGHDKMYWYQQDPGMELHLIHYSYGVNSTEKGDLSSESTVSRIRTEHFPLTLESARPSHTSQYLCASSETKIQETQYFGPGTRLLVL.